The rows below give T cell receptor beta chains drawn from one sample of a study of blood T cells in healthy people across ages. TCRdb reprocessed the 5' RACE reads with MiXCR, giving one entry per CDR3 protein. The sample shows about 800,000 distinct CDR3 sequences, 20% to 25% of them seen only once. This sample was shared with a second study, whose subject was T cells of mothers and their children.

The sequenced material came from blood. All receptors come from a boy younger than 18 in good health. Each CDR3 is given with its conserved first and last residue. The D gene is left open where the match is weak. Part of the rows lack a size; the others show once, few, many or a class for expanded clones.

size	V	D	J	DNA	CDR3
few	TRBV20-1	TRBD1	TRBJ2-1	TGCACCAAGGACAGGAACAATGAGCAGTTCTTC	CTKDRNNEQFF
NA	TRBV6-1	NA	TRBJ1-1	TGTGCCAGCAGTATAGGACGCCAGACTATGAACACTGAAGCTTTCTTT	CASSIGRQTMNTEAFF
NA	TRBV4-2	NA	TRBJ2-1	TGTGCCAGCAGCCAAGGCCCTAGAAAGACCTACAATGAGCAGTTCTTC	CASSQGPRKTYNEQFF
once	TRBV7-2	TRBD1	TRBJ1-2	TGTGCCAGCAGCCCGCCTGGCGCAGGGGGCGTCTATGGCTACACCTTC	CASSPPGAGGVYGYTF
NA	TRBV7-3	NA	TRBJ2-7	TGTGCCAGCAGCTCAGGACAGAACCACGAGCAGTACTTC	CASSSGQNHEQYF
few	TRBV29-1	TRBD2	TRBJ2-5	TGCAGCGTCCGCCCTAGCGGGAGGGCCCTAGAGACCCAGTACTTC	CSVRPSGRALETQYF
many	TRBV27	TRBD1	TRBJ2-3	TGTGCCAGCGGACAGGGTCTGACAGATACGCAGTATTTT	CASGQGLTDTQYF
NA	TRBV28	NA	TRBJ2-1	TGTGCCAGCAGTTCCACGGGGGGACAGCTCTTAGATGAGCAGTTCTTC	CASSSTGGQLLDEQFF
many	TRBV7-2	NA	TRBJ2-4	TGTGCCAGCAGCTTTGGGGGAAGAGACAAAAACATTCAGTACTTC	CASSFGGRDKNIQYF
many	TRBV28	NA	TRBJ2-4	TGTGCCAGCAGTGCGCTAGGCACCAAAAACATTCAGTACTTC	CASSALGTKNIQYF
few	TRBV12-3/TRBV12-4	NA	TRBJ2-1	TGTGCCAGCTGGGGGGTCTACAATGAGCAGTTCTTC	CASWGVYNEQFF
NA	TRBV4-3	TRBD1	TRBJ2-1	TGCGCCAGCAGCCAAGGGGGGCCAGGGGGCAATGAGCAGTTCTTC	CASSQGGPGGNEQFF
few	TRBV12-3/TRBV12-4	NA	TRBJ2-5	TGTGCCAGCAGTGTAGACTCGAGGGCCTCCCAAGAGACCCAGTACTTC	CASSVDSRASQETQYF
few	TRBV20-1	TRBD2	TRBJ2-7	TGCAGTGCTTCCGCTAGCGGGGTAGGGAACGAGCAGTACTTC	CSASASGVGNEQYF
NA	TRBV7-3	NA	TRBJ2-5	TGTGCCAGCAGCTTAAACCCCGACTGGACCCAAGAGACCCAGTACTTC	CASSLNPDWTQETQYF
NA	TRBV20-1	NA	TRBJ1-2	TGCAGTGCAACCGGCGGTGCCTATGGCTACACCTTC	CSATGGAYGYTF
few	TRBV7-2	NA	TRBJ1-1	TGTGCCAGCGGCTCGGCCGGGGGAGCTGAAGCTTTCTTT	CASGSAGGAEAFF
NA	TRBV9	NA	TRBJ1-3	TGTGCCAGCAGCGCGGACGTTTCAGGAAACACCATATATTTT	CASSADVSGNTIYF
NA	TRBV10-3	TRBD1	TRBJ2-1	TGTGCCATCAGTAACAGGGGACCCTCCTACAATGAGCAGTTCTTC	CAISNRGPSYNEQFF
few	TRBV20-1	NA	TRBJ1-2	TGCAGTGCTAGATCAGGGAAGAGCTACACCTTC	CSARSGKSYTF
NA	TRBV24-1	TRBD2	TRBJ2-3	TGTGCCACCAGTGAGAGCGGGAGAAGCACAGATACGCAGTATTTT	CATSESGRSTDTQYF
NA	TRBV18	NA	TRBJ2-7	TGTGCCAGCTCACCAATAAAAGGGGACATCAAACTATCTAGCTCCTACGAGCAGTACTTC	CASSPIKGDIKLSSSYEQYF
NA	TRBV7-8	TRBD2	TRBJ2-1	TGTGCCAGCAGCTTAGAGGAGAGGCTAGCGGGGACCTACAATGAGCAGTTCTTC	CASSLEERLAGTYNEQFF
NA	TRBV7-2	TRBD2	TRBJ2-1	TGTGCCAGCAGCTTAGTTTTGGGGACTAGATCAAACAATGAGCAGTTCTTC	CASSLVLGTRSNNEQFF
few	TRBV6-2/TRBV6-3	NA	TRBJ1-6	TGTGCCAGCGGGACGGTGAATTCACCCCTCCACTTT	CASGTVNSPLHF
NA	TRBV28	TRBD1	TRBJ2-2	TGTGCCAGCAGTTTAGGTCGGACAGGGATGTCCGGGGAGCTGTTTTTT	CASSLGRTGMSGELFF
few	TRBV14	NA	TRBJ2-3	TGTGCCAGCAGCCAAGATATAGGGGGACTCACAGATACGCAGTATTTT	CASSQDIGGLTDTQYF
NA	TRBV6-5	NA	TRBJ1-1	TGTGCCAGCAGTTACTCATCAGGGGAGGGCACTGAAGCTTTCTTT	CASSYSSGEGTEAFF
NA	TRBV27	NA	TRBJ1-2	TGTGCCAGCAGTTTAAGTATCGGCACACCTAACTATGGCTACACCTTC	CASSLSIGTPNYGYTF
NA	TRBV4-3	NA	TRBJ2-5	TGCGCCAGCAGCCAAGATCATGGGGCCGGAGAGACCCAGTACTTC	CASSQDHGAGETQYF
few	TRBV29-1	TRBD2	TRBJ2-1	TGCAGCGTTGCGGAGCGGGGGGACAATGAGCAGTTCTTC	CSVAERGDNEQFF
few	TRBV7-8	TRBD2	TRBJ2-1	TGTGCCAGCAGCGCCAACCTAGCGGGAGCAATCGATGAGCAGTTCTTC	CASSANLAGAIDEQFF
many	TRBV5-1	NA	TRBJ1-2	TGCGCCAGCAGAGAAACCTTCTATGGCTACACCTTC	CASRETFYGYTF
few	TRBV4-3	NA	TRBJ2-3	TGCGCCAGCAGCCAAGATCCAGCCCCCGCGGCAGATACGCAGTATTTT	CASSQDPAPAADTQYF
NA	TRBV7-9	NA	TRBJ2-2	TGTGCCAGCAGCCCAGTCTGGGAGAACACCGGGGAGCTGTTTTTT	CASSPVWENTGELFF
many	TRBV12-3/TRBV12-4	NA	TRBJ1-2	TGTGCCAGCAGTTTCCGGGAAGGCTACACCTTC	CASSFREGYTF
few	TRBV27	TRBD1	TRBJ1-6	TGTGCCAGCAGTTCAGGACAGGGCCCCACCAATTCACCCCTCCACTTT	CASSSGQGPTNSPLHF
NA	TRBV19	NA	TRBJ2-7	TGTGCCAGTAGCCTATCCCGGGACGGGTCCTACGAGCAGTACTTC	CASSLSRDGSYEQYF
NA	TRBV11-2	NA	TRBJ2-7	TGTGCCAGCAGCGCATTGCGGCGGTGGTACGAGCAGTACTTC	CASSALRRWYEQYF
NA	TRBV12-3/TRBV12-4	NA	TRBJ2-7	TGTGCCAGCAGTCTTAGCCCCCAGGACAGGCAGTACTTC	CASSLSPQDRQYF
few	TRBV20-1	TRBD2	TRBJ2-5	TGCAGTGCCTCGTCCCGTAGCGGGGGGGCAGTGAAAGAGACCCAGTACTTC	CSASSRSGGAVKETQYF
NA	TRBV4-3	TRBD1	TRBJ2-7	TGCGCCAGCAGCCGAAACACTCCCGGGACAGGGGGCCTCTACGAGCAGTACTTC	CASSRNTPGTGGLYEQYF
few	TRBV6-2/TRBV6-3	NA	TRBJ1-1	TGTGCCAGCAGTAACACGGATGACACTGAAGCTTTCTTT	CASSNTDDTEAFF
NA	TRBV28	NA	TRBJ1-1	TGTACCAGCAGTTTAGATAACACTGAAGCTTTCTTT	CTSSLDNTEAFF
NA	TRBV20-1	TRBD2	TRBJ2-5	TGCAGTGCTAGACTAGCGGGGGCCCAAGAGACCCAGTACTTC	CSARLAGAQETQYF
NA	TRBV20-1	NA	TRBJ1-2	TGCAGTGCGCGGGACATAGCTAACTATGGCTACACCTTC	CSARDIANYGYTF
NA	TRBV10-3	TRBD2	TRBJ2-5	TGTGCCATCAGTGACCGTAGCCTAGCGGGAGTTCAGGAGACCCAGTACTTC	CAISDRSLAGVQETQYF
NA	TRBV3-1	NA	TRBJ2-7	TGTGCCAGCGCTGGCGCGCCAGATGAGCAGTACTTC	CASAGAPDEQYF
few	TRBV7-9	NA	TRBJ2-5	TGTGCCAGCAGCTCGAAATTATATAGGACTGGAGAAGAGACCCAGTACTTC	CASSSKLYRTGEETQYF
few	TRBV21-1	NA	TRBJ1-4	TGTGCCAGCAGCATAACCGGACCTCAAAACTTT	CASSITGPQNF
NA	TRBV29-1	NA	TRBJ2-2	TGCAGCGTTGCAAAGCGAGCGAACACCGGGGAGCTGTTTTTT	CSVAKRANTGELFF
once	TRBV6-2/TRBV6-3	TRBD1	TRBJ1-2	TGTGCCAGCAGTTACGCCGGACAGGGGGCTTCGGCTAACTATGGCTACACCTTC	CASSYAGQGASANYGYTF
NA	TRBV20-1	TRBD1	TRBJ1-6	TGCAGTGCTAAAGCTGGGACAGGTCTTCTTTCACCCCTCCACTTT	CSAKAGTGLLSPLHF
NA	TRBV12-3/TRBV12-4	TRBD2	TRBJ2-3	TGTGCCAGCAGTTTAACTAGCGGGAGTATCCCAGATACGCAGTATTTT	CASSLTSGSIPDTQYF
NA	TRBV27	NA	TRBJ2-3	TGTGCCAGCAGTTTACATGCCACAGATACGCAGTATTTT	CASSLHATDTQYF